The 13 T cell receptor beta chains in this list originate from one sample, sequenced in a study of cytomegalovirus exposure and HLA in healthy donors. The PCR made use of 60 Vbeta and 13 Jbeta primers. Measured with immunoSEQ multiplex PCR; TCRdb has only the in-frame clones, and not every one. The table shows 100,000 to 150,000 clones, with 65% to 85% occurring only once. Sequencing was done on a sample of PBMCs. The source of these receptors is a young man in good health and CMV-seropositive.

This chain connects TRBV11-1 to TRBJ1-2; 12 positions agree with TRBD1. CDR1 is SGHAT and CDR2 is FQDESV in the germline V gene (reference sequence). Trimming removed 5 bases from V and 11 bases from J; junction bases left unmatched: 9. This CDR3 comprises 14 residues. The CDR3 loop reads CASSLSGTGGHYTF. Here the CDR3 DNA reads TGTGCCAGCAGCCTCTCCGGGACAGGGGGCCATTACACCTTC.

The chain is built from TRBV7-2 and TRBJ2-7; 7 bases line up with TRBD1. The CDR3 contains 12 residues. V lost 4 bases to trimming and J lost 6 bases; unmatched junction nucleotides: 3. Germline CDR1 is SGHTA and CDR2 is FQGNSA. CDR3 loop: CASSSTGPEQYF. Here the CDR3 DNA reads TGTGCCAGCAGCTCGACAGGGCCCGAGCAGTACTTC.

The chain is built from TRBV19 and TRBJ1-1, with D maybe TRBD1 (5 bases). Per the germline V gene, CDR1 is LNHDA and CDR2 is SQIVND (reference sequence). V was shortened by 2 bases and J by 5 bases, with 12 bases between the two germline ends. The CDR3 consists of 14 residues. The CDR3 region is CASSIRGGGTEAFF. The DNA for the CDR3 is TGTGCCAGTAGTATAAGAGGCGGGGGGACTGAAGCTTTCTTT.

The chain joins TRBV5-6 to TRBJ1-1; D ambiguous. Trimming took 0 bases from V and 11 from J, leaving 14 bases between them. Germline values: CDR1 SGHDT, CDR2 YYEEEE. CDR3 size: 13 residues. The CDR3 coding sequence is TGTGCCAGCAGCTTGGGGTATTCAAGTCGGGCTTTCTTT. Amino acid sequence: CASSLGYSSRAFF.

The chain uses TRBV5-5 and TRBJ2-1; a possible D gene is TRBD1 (5 bases). Looked up from germline, CDR1 is SGHKS and CDR2 is YYEKEE (reference sequence). The CDR3 runs 13 residues. Trimming pared 2 bases from V and 7 bases from J, leaving 10 bases between. The CDR3 DNA follows: TGTGCCAGCAGCTTCATCCAGGGAAATGAGCAGTTCTTC. It translates to CASSFIQGNEQFF.

In this sample, this clone turned up a few times. The chain joins TRBV15 to TRBJ2-1, with TRBD1 matching over 7 bases. With 3 bases clipped from V and 8 bases from J, the junction kept 13 bases outside the gene matches. The germline V gene encodes CDR1 LNHNV and CDR2 YYDKDF (reference sequence). The CDR3 runs 16 residues. Written as DNA, the CDR3 is TGTGCCACCAGCAGGCAGACAGGGTGGGGATTTCATGAGCAGTTCTTC. Protein sequence: CATSRQTGWGFHEQFF.

V is TRBV5-1 and J is TRBJ1-3; D is perhaps TRBD1 (5 bases). There are 15 residues in the CDR3. V dropped 0 bases and J dropped 0 bases, with 7 bases sitting between them. Germline V CDR1 and CDR2: SGHRS, YFSETQ. The DNA of the CDR3 is TGCGCCAGCAGCTTGGGACAGTCCTCTGGAAACACCATATATTTT. Its protein product is CASSLGQSSGNTIYF.

The CDR3 protein is CASTETTYNEQFF. DNA of the CDR3: TGTGCCAGTACCGAAACAACCTACAATGAGCAGTTCTTC. The genes are TRBV7-6 and TRBJ2-1; no clear D gene. CDR1 SGHVS and CDR2 FNYEAQ come from the germline V gene. Deletions cut 9 bases from V and 2 bases from J, with 11 bases between. This CDR3 has 13 amino acids.

This clone has only a few counts. This rearrangement joins TRBV4-3 to TRBJ2-5; perhaps TRBD1 as D (6 bases). The V end was cut by 0 bases, the J end by 6 bases, with 14 bases between. The CDR3 is 15 residues long. The germline V gene has CDR1 LGHNA and CDR2 YSLEER. The CDR3 is CASSQESGRGQTQYF. The CDR3 bases are TGCGCCAGCAGCCAAGAGTCGGGCAGGGGCCAGACCCAGTACTTC.

The rearrangement uses TRBV5-1 and TRBJ1-1; TRBD1 agrees at 8 bases. The CDR3 runs 15 residues. Germline V gene sequence: CDR1 SGHRS, CDR2 YFSETQ. J lost 1 base, V lost 1 base, and 3 bases had no gene match. The CDR3 is CASSLNGQGNTEAFF. The CDR3 DNA reads as TGCGCCAGCAGCTTGAACGGACAGGGGAACACTGAAGCTTTCTTT.

The chain employs TRBV4-3 and TRBJ2-5; 11 positions match TRBD2. V trimming: 4 bases; J trimming: 5 bases; junction bases outside the gene matches: 9. The CDR3 spans 16 residues. Germline V gene data show CDR1 as LGHNA and CDR2 as YSLEER. The DNA for the CDR3 is TGCGCCAGCAGCCCTTCCGGGACTAGCGGTAGGGAGACCCAGTACTTC. Its protein product is CASSPSGTSGRETQYF.

To note about this clone: Within the sample, other DNA sequences also encode this same CDR3. This rearrangement joins TRBV19 to TRBJ2-3, with TRBD2 identical over 7 bases. Germline V lookup: CDR1 LNHDA, CDR2 SQIVND (reference sequence). V shed 1 base and J 4 bases; nucleotides not matched to a gene: 2. The CDR3 length is 14 residues. CDR3: CASSIGGRADTQYF. The CDR3 DNA reads as TGTGCCAGTAGTATAGGCGGGAGAGCAGATACGCAGTATTTT.

The chain has TRBV19 and TRBJ2-3; 8 bases agree with TRBD2. CDR1 is LNHDA, CDR2 SQIVND, per germline (reference sequence). Unmatched junction bases numbered 5, after V lost 4 bases and J lost 2 bases. CDR3 length: 15 residues. The CDR3 loop reads CASSRGGGLTDTQYF. The DNA for the CDR3 is TGTGCCAGTAGTAGAGGCGGGGGGCTCACAGATACGCAGTATTTT.